What follows are 11 T cell receptor beta chains derived from one specimen sequenced in a study of blood T cell repertoires in COVID-19. Method: immunoSEQ multiplex PCR; TCRdb's copy keeps in-frame clones and lacks some. The sample gives roughly 63,000 clones, 70% to 85% of which show up once; over 30% is in the top ten. The sample consisted of peripheral blood. The receptors were sampled from a human donor in a cohort sampled during active COVID-19.

The gene calls are TRBV5-8 and TRBJ2-5; D may be TRBD1 (5 bases). Germline CDR1 SGHTS, CDR2 YDEGEE. CDR3 size: 13 residues. Trimming pared 4 bases from V and 1 base from J, leaving 8 bases between. CDR3 region: CASSLDSQETQYF. The CDR3 coding sequence is TGTGCCAGCAGCCTCGACAGCCAAGAGACCCAGTACTTC.

The rearrangement uses TRBV29-1 and TRBJ2-3; 10 positions match TRBD1. Germline CDR1 reads SQVTM; CDR2 reads ANQGSEA. The CDR3 runs to 13 residues. V was pared by 8 bases and J by 4 bases, with 6 bases of the junction left unmatched. CDR3: CSFRQGAADTQYF. CDR3 DNA sequence: TGCAGCTTCCGACAGGGGGCGGCAGATACGCAGTATTTT.

This clone was counted many times. The V gene is TRBV5-5, the J gene TRBJ2-3; the match to TRBD2 covers 10 bases. The CDR3 contains 16 residues. Trimming took 5 bases from V and 4 from J; bases not matched to a gene: 10. Germline assignment: CDR1 SGHKS and CDR2 YYEKEE (reference sequence). The CDR3 region is CASSPAGTSAADTQYF. CDR3 sequence (DNA): TGTGCCAGCAGTCCGGCCGGGACTAGCGCCGCAGATACGCAGTATTTT.

The chain combines TRBV18 with TRBJ1-5; 7 bases align to TRBD1. This CDR3 is 14 amino acids long. The J segment lost 6 bases and the V segment lost 5 bases, leaving 7 bases of the junction unmatched. The germline CDR1 and CDR2 sequences are KGHSH and LQKENI. The CDR3 loop is CASSSDRVSQPQHF. The CDR3 DNA reads as TGTGCCAGCTCATCCGACAGGGTGAGTCAGCCCCAGCATTTT.

The J gene is TRBJ2-7, the V gene TRBV2; weak D call: TRBD1 (5 bases). Germline CDR1 reads SNHLY; CDR2 reads FYNNEI. Trimming shortened V by 0 bases and J by 0 bases, and 12 bases separated the two germline ends. The CDR3 is 16 residues long. The DNA for the CDR3 is TGTGCCAGCAGTGAAGCGTCCGCAGGGATCTCCTACGAGCAGTACTTC. Residues: CASSEASAGISYEQYF. The full variable domain, with the rest looked up from reference TRBV2 and TRBJ2-7, is EPEVTQTPSHQVTQMGQEVILRCVPISNHLYFYWYRQILGQKVEFLVSFYNNEISEKSEIFDDQFSVERPDGSNFTLKIRSTKLEDSAMYFCASSEASAGISYEQYFGPGTRLTVT.

The chain employs TRBV27 and TRBJ2-2; TRBD2 matches 12 bases. The germline V gene encodes CDR1 MNHEY and CDR2 SMNVEV (reference sequence). The CDR3 sequence is 15 residues long. The trim removed 7 bases at V and 5 bases at J, leaving 5 bases unmatched. The CDR3 region has the DNA TGTGCCAGCAATCCCGGACTAGCGGGAACCGGGGAGCTGTTTTTT. Its translation: CASNPGLAGTGELFF.

The table lists this clone with a count of one. This chain joins TRBV7-9 and TRBJ2-5, with 8 bases matching TRBD1. V was clipped by 3 bases and J by 4 bases; unmatched bases: 1. Germline CDR1 and CDR2: SEHNR and FQNEAQ (reference sequence). The CDR3 totals 13 residues. CDR3 DNA: TGTGCCAGCAGCTTCGGACAGGGAGAGACCCAGTACTTC. This codes for CASSFGQGETQYF. Filled out from reference TRBV7-9 and TRBJ2-5, the complete variable domain reads DTGVSQNPRHKITKRGQNVTFRCDPISEHNRLYWYRQTLGQGPEFLTYFQNEAQLEKSRLLSDRFSAERPKGSFSTLEIQRTEQGDSAMYLCASSFGQGETQYFGPGTRLLVL.

This clone was counted once. This chain uses TRBV25-1 with TRBJ2-1; D remains ambiguous. The germline gives CDR1 MGHDK, CDR2 SYGVNS. V was trimmed by 1 base and J by 4 bases, leaving 20 bases between them. The CDR3 contains 18 residues. CDR3 coding DNA: TGTGCCAGCAGTGAATTAAGAGGCAGCCTGATTCGTTACAATGAGCAGTTCTTC. Its translation: CASSELRGSLIRYNEQFF.

This clone showed up just once. CDR3 amino acids: CASSQEGGNTNTGELFF. CDR3 coding DNA: TGTGCCAGCAGCCAAGAGGGAGGAAATACGAACACCGGGGAGCTGTTTTTT. This sequence joins TRBV4-2 and TRBJ2-2; D possibly corresponds to TRBD2 (6 bases). The germline V and J ends were trimmed by 0 bases and 0 bases, with 11 bases remaining between them. The CDR3 length is 17 residues. CDR1 and CDR2 (germline): LGHNA, YNFKEQ.

In nucleotides, the CDR3 is TGTGCCAGCAGCGTCCACGGGGAGGGCACTGAAGCTTTCTTT. Encoded protein: CASSVHGEGTEAFF. The chain combines TRBV9 with TRBJ1-1; D unresolved. The V and J ends lost 2 bases and 4 bases respectively, with 12 bases between them. The CDR3 is 14 amino acids. Germline V CDR1 and CDR2: SGDLS, YYNGEE.

The J gene is TRBJ1-5, the V gene TRBV3-1 (or the pseudogene TRBV3-2); the D gene is possibly TRBD1 (5 bases). Germline lookup yields CDR1 LGHDT and CDR2 YNNKEL (reference sequence). V was clipped by 1 base and J by 0 bases, with 10 bases between them. The CDR3 extends over 16 amino acids. Here the CDR3 reads CASSQGGGYSNQPQHF. For the CDR3, the DNA is TGTGCCAGCAGCCAAGGGGGGGGGTATAGCAATCAGCCCCAGCATTTT.